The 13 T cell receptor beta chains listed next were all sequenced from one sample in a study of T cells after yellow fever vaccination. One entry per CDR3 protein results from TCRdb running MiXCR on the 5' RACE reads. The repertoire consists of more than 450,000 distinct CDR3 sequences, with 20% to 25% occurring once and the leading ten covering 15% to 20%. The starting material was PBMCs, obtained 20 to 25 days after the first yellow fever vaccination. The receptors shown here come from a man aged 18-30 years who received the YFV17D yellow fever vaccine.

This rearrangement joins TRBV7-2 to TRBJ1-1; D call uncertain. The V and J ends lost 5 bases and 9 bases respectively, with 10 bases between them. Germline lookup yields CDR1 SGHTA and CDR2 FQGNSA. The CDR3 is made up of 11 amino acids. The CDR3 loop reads CASSPELKAFF. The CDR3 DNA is TGTGCCAGCAGCCCCGAACTCAAAGCTTTCTTT.

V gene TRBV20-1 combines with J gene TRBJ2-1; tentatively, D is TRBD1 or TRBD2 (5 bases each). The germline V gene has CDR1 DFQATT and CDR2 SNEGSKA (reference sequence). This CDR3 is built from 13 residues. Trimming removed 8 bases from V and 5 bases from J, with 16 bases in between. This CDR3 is CSHYRTGNNEQFF. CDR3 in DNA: TGCAGTCATTACAGGACCGGGAACAATGAGCAGTTCTTC.

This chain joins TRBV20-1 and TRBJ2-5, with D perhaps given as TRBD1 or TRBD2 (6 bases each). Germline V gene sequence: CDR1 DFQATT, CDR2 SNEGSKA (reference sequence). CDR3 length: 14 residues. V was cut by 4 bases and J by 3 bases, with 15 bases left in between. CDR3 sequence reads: CSAIKGGSKETQYF. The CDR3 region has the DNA TGCAGTGCTATAAAAGGGGGGTCCAAAGAGACCCAGTACTTC.

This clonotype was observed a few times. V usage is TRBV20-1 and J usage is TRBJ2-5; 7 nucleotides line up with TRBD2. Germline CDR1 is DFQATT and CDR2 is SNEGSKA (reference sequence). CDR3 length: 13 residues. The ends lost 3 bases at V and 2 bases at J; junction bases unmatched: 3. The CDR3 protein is CSARLRGQETQYF. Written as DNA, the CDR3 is TGCAGTGCTAGGTTGCGGGGGCAAGAGACCCAGTACTTC.

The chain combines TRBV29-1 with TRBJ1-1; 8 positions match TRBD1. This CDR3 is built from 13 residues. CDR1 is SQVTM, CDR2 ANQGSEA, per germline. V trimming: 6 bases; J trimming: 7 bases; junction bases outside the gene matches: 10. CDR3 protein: CSVDRGLMGEAFF. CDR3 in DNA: TGCAGCGTCGACAGGGGTCTCATGGGTGAAGCTTTCTTT.

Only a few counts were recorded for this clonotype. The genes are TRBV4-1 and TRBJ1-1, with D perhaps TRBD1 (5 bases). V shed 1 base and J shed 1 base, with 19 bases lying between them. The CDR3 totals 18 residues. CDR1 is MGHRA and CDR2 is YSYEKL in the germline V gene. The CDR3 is CASSQGPRDRLRNTEAFF. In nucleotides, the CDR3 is TGCGCCAGCAGCCAAGGTCCCAGGGACCGCTTGAGGAACACTGAAGCTTTCTTT.

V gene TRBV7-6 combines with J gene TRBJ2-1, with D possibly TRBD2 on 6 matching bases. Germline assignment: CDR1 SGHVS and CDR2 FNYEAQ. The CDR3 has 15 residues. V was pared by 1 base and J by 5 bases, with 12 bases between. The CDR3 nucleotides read TGTGCCAGCAGCTTAGAGGGACTCCTAAACAATGAGCAGTTCTTC. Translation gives CASSLEGLLNNEQFF. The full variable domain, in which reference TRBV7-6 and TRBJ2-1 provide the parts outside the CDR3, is GAGVSQSPRYKVTKRGQDVALRCDPISGHVSLYWYRQALGQGPEFLTYFNYEAQQDKSGLPNDRFSAERPEGSISTLTIQRTEQRDSAMYRCASSLEGLLNNEQFFGPGTRLTVL.

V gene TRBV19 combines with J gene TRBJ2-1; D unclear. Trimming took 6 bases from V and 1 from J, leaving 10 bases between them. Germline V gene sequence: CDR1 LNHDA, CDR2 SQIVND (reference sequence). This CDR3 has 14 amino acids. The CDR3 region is CASSPGRSYNEQFF. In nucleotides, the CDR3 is TGTGCCAGTAGCCCCGGAAGGTCCTACAATGAGCAGTTCTTC. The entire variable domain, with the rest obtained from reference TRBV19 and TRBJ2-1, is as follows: DGGITQSPKYLFRKEGQNVTLSCEQNLNHDAMYWYRQDPGQGLRLIYYSQIVNDFQKGDIAEGYSVSREKKESFPLTVTSAQKNPTAFYLCASSPGRSYNEQFFGPGTRLTVL.

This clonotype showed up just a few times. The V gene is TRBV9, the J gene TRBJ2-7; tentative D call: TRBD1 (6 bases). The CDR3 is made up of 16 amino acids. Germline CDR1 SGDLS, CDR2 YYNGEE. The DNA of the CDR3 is TGTGCCAGCAGCGTAGGGACGTCTCCGGGACAAAACCCCCTTGCCGTC. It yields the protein CASSVGTSPGQNPLAV.

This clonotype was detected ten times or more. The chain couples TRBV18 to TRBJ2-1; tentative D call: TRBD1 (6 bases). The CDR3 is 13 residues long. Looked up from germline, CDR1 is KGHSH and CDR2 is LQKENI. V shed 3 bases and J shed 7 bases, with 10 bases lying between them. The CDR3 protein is CASSPDRINEQFF. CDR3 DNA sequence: TGTGCCAGCTCACCGGACAGAATTAATGAGCAGTTCTTC.

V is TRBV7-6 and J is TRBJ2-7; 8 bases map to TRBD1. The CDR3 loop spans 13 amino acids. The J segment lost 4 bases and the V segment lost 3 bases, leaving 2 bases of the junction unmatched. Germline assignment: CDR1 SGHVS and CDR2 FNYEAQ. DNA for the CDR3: TGTGCCAGCAGCTTCGGACAGGGTTACGAGCAGTACGTC. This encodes CASSFGQGYEQYV.

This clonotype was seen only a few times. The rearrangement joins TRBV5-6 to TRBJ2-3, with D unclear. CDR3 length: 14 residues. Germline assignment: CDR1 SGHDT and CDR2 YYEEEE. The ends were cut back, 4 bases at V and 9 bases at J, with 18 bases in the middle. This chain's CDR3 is CASSLSPDGYTQYF. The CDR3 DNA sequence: TGTGCCAGCAGCCTATCTCCGGACGGATACACGCAGTATTTT.

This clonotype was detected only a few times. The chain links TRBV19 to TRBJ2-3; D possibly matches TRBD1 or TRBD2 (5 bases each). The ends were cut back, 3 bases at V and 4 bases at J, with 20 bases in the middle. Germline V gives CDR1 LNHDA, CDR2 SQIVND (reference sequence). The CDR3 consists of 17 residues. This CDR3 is CASSIPAWSLGADTQYF. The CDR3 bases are TGTGCCAGTAGTATCCCCGCCTGGAGCTTGGGGGCAGATACGCAGTATTTT.